This T cell receptor beta chain is from a study of T cell repertoires in cytomegalovirus infection. MiXCR was run by TCRdb on the reads, yielding one entry per CDR3 protein. The sample lists more than 150,000 distinct CDR3 sequences, under 30% occurring once. Trimming left V 7 bases short and J 8 bases short, with 20 bases between. The CDR3 spans 14 residues. Sample: PBMCs. The receptor was derived from a human donor in good health (CMV status not recorded). Some clones in this sample may be carry-over from other donors' samples. The rearrangement joins TRBV12-3 or TRBV12-4 to TRBJ1-2, with D unresolved. The CDR3 here is CASMPRNGVSGYTF. The CDR3 nucleotides read TGTGCCAGCATGCCTAGAAACGGGGTTTCAGGCTACACCTTC.